A single sample gave rise to the 21 T cell receptor beta chains below, sequenced in a study of cytomegalovirus exposure and HLA in healthy donors. The PCR employed 60 Vbeta primers together with 13 Jbeta primers. Here immunoSEQ multiplex PCR was the method, and the copy in TCRdb shows in-frame clones only, minus some. The sample includes some 110,000 clones, 70% to 85% of them seen just once. The sample comprised PBMCs. These receptors came from a young woman in good health and CMV-seropositive.

This chain links TRBV5-6 with TRBJ1-2, with TRBD1 identical over 7 bases. Per the germline V gene, CDR1 is SGHDT and CDR2 is YYEEEE. After removal of 6 bases from V and 4 bases from J, the junction contained 9 bases not matched to a gene. The CDR3 is 14 residues long. The CDR3 region is CASNEGGLSYGYTF. The CDR3 region has the DNA TGTGCCAGCAACGAAGGGGGCTTGAGCTATGGCTACACCTTC. The full variable domain, completed using reference TRBV5-6 and TRBJ1-2, is DAGVTQSPTHLIKTRGQQVTLRCSPKSGHDTVSWYQQALGQGPQFIFQYYEEEERQRGNFPDRFSGHQFPNYSSELNVNALLLGDSALYLCASNEGGLSYGYTFGSGTRLTVV.

CDR3 in DNA: TGTGCCAGTACAGGGGGCTATGAGCAGTTCTTC. As protein: CASTGGYEQFF. The rearrangement links TRBV19 to TRBJ2-1; 8 nucleotides agree with TRBD1. The CDR3 is 11 residues long. In germline, CDR1 is LNHDA, CDR2 SQIVND (reference sequence). V shed 7 bases and J 8 bases; nucleotides not matched to a gene: 1. Full variable domain (missing parts from reference TRBV19 and TRBJ2-1): DGGITQSPKYLFRKEGQNVTLSCEQNLNHDAMYWYRQDPGQGLRLIYYSQIVNDFQKGDIAEGYSVSREKKESFPLTVTSAQKNPTAFYLCASTGGYEQFFGPGTRLTVL.

J is TRBJ2-1 and V is TRBV5-4, with D possibly being TRBD2 (5 bases). The CDR3 totals 15 residues. The germline V gene has CDR1 SGHNT and CDR2 YYREEE (reference sequence). Trimming removed 5 bases at V and 5 bases at J, with 17 bases between. The CDR3 reads CASSKPGSGDNEQFF. Written as DNA, the CDR3 is TGTGCCAGCAGTAAGCCGGGGAGTGGCGACAATGAGCAGTTCTTC. The entire variable domain, with the rest obtained from reference TRBV5-4 and TRBJ2-1, is as follows: ETGVTQSPTHLIKTRGQQVTLRCSSQSGHNTVSWYQQALGQGPQFIFQYYREEENGRGNFPPRFSGLQFPNYSSELNVNALELDDSALYLCASSKPGSGDNEQFFGPGTRLTVL.

The V call is TRBV18, the J call TRBJ2-1; perhaps TRBD2 as D (5 bases). The germline V gene has CDR1 KGHSH and CDR2 LQKENI. V lost 5 bases and J 6 bases, leaving 17 bases between the germline ends. The CDR3 extends over 15 amino acids. This CDR3 is CASSKGQVEGNEQFF. Written as DNA, the CDR3 is TGTGCCAGCTCAAAAGGCCAAGTCGAGGGCAATGAGCAGTTCTTC.

The J gene is TRBJ1-4, the V gene TRBV29-1; 9 nucleotides line up with TRBD1. Germline V CDR1 and CDR2: SQVTM, ANQGSEA. The CDR3 loop spans 16 amino acids. Here the CDR3 reads CGIPGTGSPTNEKLFF. CDR3 DNA: TGCGGAATCCCCGGGACAGGGTCCCCAACTAATGAAAAACTGTTTTTT.

This clone has just a few counts. J is TRBJ2-1 and V is TRBV7-9, with TRBD1 as a possible D gene (6 bases). The V gene's germline CDR1 is SEHNR and CDR2 FQNEAQ (reference sequence). CDR3 size: 13 residues. The V end lost 5 bases, the J end lost 4 bases, and 9 bases lay between the germline ends. The CDR3 DNA is TGTGCCAGCAGCCCTGACAGGTACAATGAGCAGTTCTTC. Its translation is CASSPDRYNEQFF.

The J gene is TRBJ1-1, the V gene TRBV10-3, with 12 bases matching TRBD1. Germline V gives CDR1 ENHRY, CDR2 SYGVKD. V trimming: 6 bases; J trimming: 3 bases; junction bases outside the gene matches: 8. The CDR3 is 16 residues long. The CDR3 protein is CAIRTGTGGEDTEAFF. The CDR3 bases are TGTGCCATCAGGACCGGGACAGGGGGCGAGGACACTGAAGCTTTCTTT.

This clone was seen more than once but under ten times. V usage is TRBV30 and J usage is TRBJ1-1, with TRBD1 identical over 7 bases. Germline V CDR1 and CDR2: GTSNPN, SVGIG (reference sequence). This CDR3 contains 13 residues. Trimming removed 3 bases from V and 4 bases from J; junction bases left unmatched: 5. As DNA, the CDR3 is TGTGCCTGGAGCTTCGGGACAGTCACTGAAGCTTTCTTT. Translation: CAWSFGTVTEAFF.

The V call is TRBV5-6, the J call TRBJ1-1, with D possibly matching TRBD1 (5 bases). Trimming removed 4 bases at V and 0 bases at J, with 16 bases between. This CDR3 comprises 16 residues. Germline assignment: CDR1 SGHDT and CDR2 YYEEEE. Written as DNA, the CDR3 is TGTGCCAGCAGCCGGGAGGGGTCACCCATGAACACTGAAGCTTTCTTT. This codes for CASSREGSPMNTEAFF.

The table lists this clone with a few counts. This chain uses TRBV7-8 with TRBJ1-2, with 7 positions matching TRBD1. CDR1 is SGHVS, CDR2 FQNEAQ, per germline. The CDR3 covers 16 residues. V dropped 0 bases and J dropped 1; count of bases not matched to a gene: 5. CDR3 DNA: TGTGCCAGCAGCTTAGCGGAACAGGGGCTTAACTATGGCTACACCTTC. It is translated as CASSLAEQGLNYGYTF.

About this clone itself: The identical CDR3 is also encoded by other nucleotide sequences in the sample. The chain has TRBV5-6 and TRBJ1-5; 7 bases are shared with TRBD1. This CDR3 is built from 14 residues. Germline-derived CDR1 and CDR2 are SGHDT and YYEEEE. With V trimmed by 4 bases and J by 2 bases, 3 bases remained unmatched. CDR3 DNA: TGTGCCAGCAGCCCCGGGACAGGCAATCAGCCCCAGCATTTT. The encoded protein is CASSPGTGNQPQHF.

As to this clone: This CDR3 fails to terminate in the conserved phenylalanine or tryptophan, so it likely reflects a read error. The chain is built from TRBV7-3 and TRBJ1-1; the D is unclear. The ends were cut back, 4 bases at V and 6 bases at J, with 12 bases in the middle. CDR1 is SGHTA and CDR2 is FQGTGA in the germline V gene. The CDR3 sequence is 13 residues long. The CDR3 region has the DNA TGTGCCAGCAGCTCAGACACTGGCGCTGAAGCTTTCGTT. Translated: CASSSDTGAEAFV.

This clone has a handful of counts. The chain carries TRBV25-1 and TRBJ1-6, with D uncertain. With 4 bases removed from V and 7 bases from J, the gap between germline ends came to 11 bases. CDR3 length: 14 residues. The germline gives CDR1 MGHDK, CDR2 SYGVNS. The CDR3 region has the DNA TGTGCCAGCAGTGCCGACGGGTCCAATTCACCCCTCCACTTT. Amino acid sequence: CASSADGSNSPLHF.

This chain links TRBV5-6 with TRBJ2-3, with D maybe TRBD1 (7 bases). Trimming removed 4 bases at V and 4 bases at J, with 19 bases between. The germline CDR1 and CDR2 sequences are SGHDT and YYEEEE. CDR3 length: 16 residues. The CDR3, as DNA: TGTGCCAGCAGCGCTTCGACAGGGACTGTCCCAGATACGCAGTATTTT. Protein product: CASSASTGTVPDTQYF.

This chain uses TRBV27 with TRBJ1-6; no firm D call. The CDR3 is 12 amino acids. CDR1 is MNHEY, CDR2 SMNVEV, per germline (reference sequence). V dropped 6 bases and J dropped 3 bases, with 3 bases sitting between them. The CDR3 loop is CASSSYNSPLHF. Written as DNA, the CDR3 is TGTGCCAGCAGCAGCTATAATTCACCCCTCCACTTT.

V gene TRBV30 combines with J gene TRBJ2-6, with unresolved D. The CDR3 has 16 amino acids. Looked up from germline, CDR1 is GTSNPN and CDR2 is SVGIG (reference sequence). Between the trimmed V and J ends, which lost 0 bases and 2 bases, there was a span of 11 bases. The DNA for the CDR3 is TGTGCCTGGAGTGTACCTGGCAAGACTGGGGCCAACGTCCTGACTTTC. As protein: CAWSVPGKTGANVLTF.

V and J are TRBV19 and TRBJ2-7; perhaps TRBD2 as D (6 bases). CDR1 is LNHDA and CDR2 is SQIVND in the germline V gene (reference sequence). The CDR3 totals 11 residues. V lost 9 bases to trimming and J lost 6 bases, with 12 bases between them. In DNA form, the CDR3 reads TGTGCCAGCTCGGAGGGCCCCGAGCAGTACTTC. Its protein is CASSEGPEQYF.

This chain links TRBV25-1 with TRBJ2-7; 8 nucleotides line up with TRBD1. This CDR3 spans 14 amino acids. Germline-derived CDR1 and CDR2 are MGHDK and SYGVNS. J gave up 1 base and V 4 bases, and 3 bases lay outside the gene matches. The CDR3 is CASSGQGRSYEQYF. The CDR3 region has the DNA TGTGCCAGCAGTGGACAGGGGAGGTCCTACGAGCAGTACTTC.

The chain couples TRBV6-6 to TRBJ2-7, with 9 bases identical to TRBD1. This CDR3 contains 16 residues. The V segment lost 2 bases and the J segment 2 bases; nucleotides outside the gene matches: 7. Germline V gene sequence: CDR1 MNHNY, CDR2 SVGAGI (reference sequence). CDR3 loop: CASSYPGTGITYEQYF. For the CDR3, the DNA is TGTGCCAGCAGTTACCCCGGGACAGGGATCACCTACGAGCAGTACTTC.

J is TRBJ2-5 and V is TRBV6-1; 8 bases map to TRBD1. CDR3 length: 14 amino acids. The V segment lost 6 bases and the J segment 4 bases; nucleotides outside the gene matches: 7. Germline V gives CDR1 MNHNS, CDR2 SASEGT. The CDR3 DNA follows: TGTGCCAGCAGAGGAACAGGGGGTCTAGAGACCCAGTACTTC. Translating gives CASRGTGGLETQYF.

The V and J genes are TRBV27 and TRBJ2-3; no clear D. The germline V and J ends were trimmed by 8 bases and 7 bases, with 10 bases remaining between them. CDR1 MNHEY and CDR2 SMNVEV come from the germline V gene (reference sequence). The CDR3 covers 11 residues. Here the CDR3 DNA reads TGTGCCAGCTGGAGTGTTAATACGCAGTATTTT. Translation gives CASWSVNTQYF.